This T cell receptor (beta chain) derives from a study of T cells in Graves' hyperthyroidism and ophthalmopathy (dated by TCRdb to the late 2010s). About the study as a whole: Peripheral blood samples were taken at the time of initial diagnosis, prior to any treatment. After blood sampling, hyperthyroidism patients were treated with methimazole at a starting dose of 30 mg daily, and ophthalmopathy patients were treated with high-dose intravenous methylprednisolone. TCR V-J signatures able to tell the groups apart were searched for in a discovery cohort of 95 or so patients, of whom more than 40 had Graves' ophthalmopathy and 57 had stable Graves' hyperthyroidism. Prospective prediction of ophthalmopathy was tested in an independent validation cohort consisting of some 18 hyperthyroidism patients and approximately 16 patients who later progressed to ophthalmopathy. The paper reports TCR Vbeta CDR3 sequencing of more than 120 peripheral blood samples: 40 or so ophthalmopathy, fewer than 80 hyperthyroidism and some 17 progressor patients. Thyroid tissue and blood T-cell repertoires from more than 5 Graves' hyperthyroidism patients were also compared in the study. The 90 or so discovery patients were randomly split 7:3 into training and test sets. The full study reports these points: A model built on a 13 V-J signature distinguished ophthalmopathy from stable hyperthyroidism, reaching 85% to 90% sensitivity and about 81% specificity in cross-validation and 80%/75% in testing. In validation, the model predicted progression to ophthalmopathy a median of about 5.9 months before onset, with about 67% sensitivity and roughly 77% specificity. Most expanded thyroid clonotypes (frequency above 0.001) were also detected in blood, suggesting blood repertoires may reflect thyroid immune responses. Sample size was not statistically predetermined, and blinding of investigators to group allocation was not performed.

Graves' hyperthyroidism was defined as stable when no progression to ophthalmopathy occurred over 18 months of follow-up. Hyperthyroidism patients were aged 18 to 65 years and newly diagnosed, with disease duration of less than 2 months. The study excluded patients with uncontrolled infections, other autoimmune diseases, pregnancy or lactation. Diagnoses were based on clinical symptoms, serum thyroxine and TRAb, thyroid ultrasound and orbital computed tomography. PBMCs were separated from roughly 9.6 ml of fresh peripheral blood using Ficoll-Paque density gradient centrifugation. Total RNA was extracted with Trizol reagent, and quality was checked on an Agilent 2100 Bioanalyzer. Amplification of TCR beta CDR3 regions was carried out from RNA transcripts. The first round of RT-PCR for the TCR CDR3 was performed with the HTBI primer set and the Qiagen OneStep RT-PCR kit. Libraries were constructed in a second round of multiplex PCR, after which size selection and purification were performed. Paired-end sequencing of the libraries was performed with 100 bp reads on an Illumina HiSeq2000. The study's processing was this. Raw data were processed with SOAPnuke, discarding reads with adapters, uncalled bases, mean Phred below 15, or no exact constant-primer or identifier match. COPE v1.2.5 was used to merge high-quality paired reads, and clonotypes were defined as unique nucleotide sequences. MiTCR v1.1 was used to align clonotypes to the IMGT TRBV, TRBD and TRBJ reference segments. The analysis was restricted to V-J combinations with a frequency above 0.0001, which together covered over 99% of the repertoires. A TCS score was defined as the ratio between F50 (clonal expansion) and ExV (chaos), using BLOSUM62-based TCRdist between CDR3 peptides within each V-J. Welch's t-statistics and random forest reduced 500 to 650 V-J features to 10 to 15, which were used in a naive Bayes classifier (R e1071). Using fastp at Q25 and MiXCR, TCRdb reprocessed the public reads and kept productive beta chains. Rows matching on CDR3 protein sequence are summarized as one entry with the most common DNA and genes. TCRdb's processing, not the study's, gives the V and J calls here. Within this sample are hundreds of thousands of distinct CDR3 sequences, with 15% of them counted one time only. Approximately 32% of the sample is held by the ten biggest clonotypes.

Turning to this clonotype: Its antigen specificity is not known. No quality values exist for individual bases; no much larger clone is one base distant.

The receptor's source is a woman in her 30s with Graves' hyperthyroidism. The specimen sequenced was blood.

Here is the DNA: TGTGCCAGCAGTTCCCGGACTATTTATCACGAGCAGTACTTC. Protein translation: CASSSRTIYHEQYF. The chain links TRBV28 with TRBJ2-7; TRBD2 is possibly the D segment (6 matching bases). The cysteine opens and the phenylalanine closes a CDR3 of 14 amino acids. The entry retains the CDR3 DNA only, 42 bases that are in frame from base 1. The V end loses 4 bases and the J end loses 5 bases, and a stretch of 15 bases separates them. CDR1 is given as MDHEN and CDR2 as SYDVKM, both from the germline V gene.